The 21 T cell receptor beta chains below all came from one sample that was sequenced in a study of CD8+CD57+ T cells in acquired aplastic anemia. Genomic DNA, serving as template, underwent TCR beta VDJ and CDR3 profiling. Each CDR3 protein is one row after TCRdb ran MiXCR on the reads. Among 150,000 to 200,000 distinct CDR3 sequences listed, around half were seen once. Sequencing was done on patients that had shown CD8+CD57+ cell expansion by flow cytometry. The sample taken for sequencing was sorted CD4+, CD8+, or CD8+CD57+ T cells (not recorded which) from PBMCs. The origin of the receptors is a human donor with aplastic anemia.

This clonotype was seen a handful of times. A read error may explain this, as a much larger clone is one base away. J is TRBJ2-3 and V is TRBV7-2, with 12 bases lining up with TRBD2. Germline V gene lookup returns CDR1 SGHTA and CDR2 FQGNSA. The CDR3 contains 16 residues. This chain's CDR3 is CAGSPGLAGYTDTQYF. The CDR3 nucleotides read TGTGCCGGCAGCCCAGGACTAGCGGGATACACAGATACGCAGTATTTT.

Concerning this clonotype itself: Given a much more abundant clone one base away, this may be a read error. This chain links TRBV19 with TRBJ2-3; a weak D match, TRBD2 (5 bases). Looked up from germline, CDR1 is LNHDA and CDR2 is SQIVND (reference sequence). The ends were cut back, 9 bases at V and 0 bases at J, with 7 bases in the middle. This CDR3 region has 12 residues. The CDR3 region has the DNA TGTGCCAGCGGGGATAGCACAGATACGCAGTATTTT. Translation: CASGDSTDTQYF.

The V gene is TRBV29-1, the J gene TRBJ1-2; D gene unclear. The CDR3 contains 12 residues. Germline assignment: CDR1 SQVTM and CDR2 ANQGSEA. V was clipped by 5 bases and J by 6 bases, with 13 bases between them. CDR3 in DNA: TGCAGCGTTAACGAGATTCGGGATGGCTACACCTTC. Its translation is CSVNEIRDGYTF.

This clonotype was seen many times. CDR3 sequence reads: CASRPTGRGETQYF. The CDR3 region has the DNA TGTGCCAGCAGACCTACAGGGCGGGGGGAGACCCAGTACTTC. The chain employs TRBV6-1 and TRBJ2-5, with D possibly TRBD2 on 7 matching bases. The germline CDR1 and CDR2 sequences are MNHNS and SASEGT. The V end was cut by 6 bases, the J end by 5 bases, with 16 bases between. The CDR3 is 14 residues long.

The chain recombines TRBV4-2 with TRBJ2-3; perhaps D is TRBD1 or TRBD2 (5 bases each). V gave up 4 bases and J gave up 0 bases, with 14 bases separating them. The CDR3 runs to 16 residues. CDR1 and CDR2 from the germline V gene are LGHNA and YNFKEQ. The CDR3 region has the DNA TGTGCCAGCAGCCGGTGGGGGAAGGCTAGCACAGATACGCAGTATTTT. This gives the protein CASSRWGKASTDTQYF.

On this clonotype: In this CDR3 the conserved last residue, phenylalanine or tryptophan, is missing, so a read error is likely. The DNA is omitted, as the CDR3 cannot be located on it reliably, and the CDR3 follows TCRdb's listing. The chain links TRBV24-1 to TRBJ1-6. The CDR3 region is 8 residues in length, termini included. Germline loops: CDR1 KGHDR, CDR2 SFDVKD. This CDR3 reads CATSESPT.

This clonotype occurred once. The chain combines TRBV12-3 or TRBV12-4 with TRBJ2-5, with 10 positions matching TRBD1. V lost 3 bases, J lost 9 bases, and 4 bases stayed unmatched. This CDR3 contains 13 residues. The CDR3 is CASSFVGTGAQYF. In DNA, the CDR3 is TGTGCCAGCAGTTTTGTCGGGACAGGGGCCCAGTACTTC.

The CDR3 region has the DNA TGTGCCACCAGTGGGGGGGGGAACACTGAAGCTTTCTTT. This sequence encodes CATSGGGNTEAFF. J is TRBJ1-1 and V is TRBV24-1; possibly TRBD1 for D (5 bases). From germline, CDR1 is KGHDR and CDR2 SFDVKD. V lost 5 bases, J lost 1 base, and 7 bases lay in between. The CDR3 is 13 amino acids.

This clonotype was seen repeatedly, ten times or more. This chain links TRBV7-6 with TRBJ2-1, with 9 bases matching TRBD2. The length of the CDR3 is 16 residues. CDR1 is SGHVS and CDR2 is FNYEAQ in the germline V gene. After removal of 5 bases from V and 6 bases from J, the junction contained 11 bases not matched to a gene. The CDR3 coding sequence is TGTGCCAGCAGCCGTGAGGCTAGCGGGGTCTCCAATGAGCAGTTCTTC. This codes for CASSREASGVSNEQFF.

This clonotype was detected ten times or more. DNA for the CDR3: TGTGCCAGCAGCTTGGACCTCGAGCAGTACTTC. Translation: CASSLDLEQYF. This sequence joins TRBV5-5 and TRBJ2-7, with D hard to call. This CDR3 region has 11 residues. CDR1 is SGHKS and CDR2 is YYEKEE in the germline V gene (reference sequence). Trimming shortened V by 0 bases and J by 6 bases, and 4 bases separated the two germline ends.

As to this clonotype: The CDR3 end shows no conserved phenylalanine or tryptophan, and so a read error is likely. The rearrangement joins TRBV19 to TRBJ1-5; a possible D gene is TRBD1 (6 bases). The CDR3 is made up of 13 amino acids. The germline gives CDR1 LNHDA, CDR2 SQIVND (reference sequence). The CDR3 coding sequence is TGCGCCAGTAGGGACACGGACAATCAGCCCCAGCATCTT. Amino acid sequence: CASRDTDNQPQHL.

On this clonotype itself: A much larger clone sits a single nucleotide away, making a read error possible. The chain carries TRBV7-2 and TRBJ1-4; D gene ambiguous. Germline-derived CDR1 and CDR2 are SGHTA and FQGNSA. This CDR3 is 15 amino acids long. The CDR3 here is CASSLGTGTDEKLFF. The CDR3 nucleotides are TGTGCCAGCAGCTTAGGAACGGGAACTGATGAAAAACTGTTTTTT.

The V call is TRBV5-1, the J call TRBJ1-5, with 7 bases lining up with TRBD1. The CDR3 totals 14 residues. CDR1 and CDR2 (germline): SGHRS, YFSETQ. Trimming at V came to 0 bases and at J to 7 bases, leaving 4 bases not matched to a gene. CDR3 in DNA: TGCGCCAGCAGCTTGGGACAGGGCGAACAGCCCCAGCATTTT. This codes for CASSLGQGEQPQHF.

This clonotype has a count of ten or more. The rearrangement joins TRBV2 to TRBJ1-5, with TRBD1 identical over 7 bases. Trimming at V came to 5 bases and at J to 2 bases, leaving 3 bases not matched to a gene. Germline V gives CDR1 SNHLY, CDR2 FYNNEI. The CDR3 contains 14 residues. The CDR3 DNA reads TGTGCCAGCAGTCAAGACAGGGGCAATCAGCCCCAGCATTTT. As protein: CASSQDRGNQPQHF.

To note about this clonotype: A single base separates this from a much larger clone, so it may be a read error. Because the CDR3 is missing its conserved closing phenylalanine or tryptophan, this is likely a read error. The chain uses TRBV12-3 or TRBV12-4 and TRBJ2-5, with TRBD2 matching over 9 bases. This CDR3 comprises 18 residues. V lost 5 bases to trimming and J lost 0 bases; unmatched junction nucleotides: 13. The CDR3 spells CASSRGLAGSQYQETQYS. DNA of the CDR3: TGTGCCAGCAGTAGGGGGCTAGCGGGAAGCCAGTACCAAGAGACCCAGTACTCC.

The CDR3 sequence: CSARLDGGRGYEQYF. Written as DNA, the CDR3 is TGCAGTGCTAGACTAGACGGGGGGCGCGGGTACGAGCAGTACTTC. The genes are TRBV20-1 and TRBJ2-7, with D possibly TRBD2 on 7 matching bases. The V end was cut by 2 bases, the J end by 4 bases, with 18 bases between. The CDR3 loop spans 15 amino acids. Germline CDR1 and CDR2: DFQATT and SNEGSKA (reference sequence).

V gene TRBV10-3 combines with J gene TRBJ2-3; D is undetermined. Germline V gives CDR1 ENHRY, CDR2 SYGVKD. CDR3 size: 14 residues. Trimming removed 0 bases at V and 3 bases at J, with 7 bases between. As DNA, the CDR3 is TGTGCCATCAGTGAGTCGGCGGTAACAGATACGCAGTATTTT. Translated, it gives CAISESAVTDTQYF.

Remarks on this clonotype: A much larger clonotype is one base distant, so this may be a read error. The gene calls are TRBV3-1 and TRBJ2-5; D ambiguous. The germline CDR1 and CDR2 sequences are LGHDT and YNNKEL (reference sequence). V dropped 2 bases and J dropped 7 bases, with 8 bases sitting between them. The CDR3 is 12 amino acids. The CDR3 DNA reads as TGTGCCAGCAGCCAATGGGGTGGGACCCAGTACTTC. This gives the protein CASSQWGGTQYF.

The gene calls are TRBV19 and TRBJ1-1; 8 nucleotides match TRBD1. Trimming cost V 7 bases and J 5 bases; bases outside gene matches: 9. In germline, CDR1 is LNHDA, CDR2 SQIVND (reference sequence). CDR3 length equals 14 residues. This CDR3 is CASNYDRGGTEAFF. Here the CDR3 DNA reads TGTGCCAGTAATTACGACAGGGGTGGGACTGAAGCTTTCTTT.

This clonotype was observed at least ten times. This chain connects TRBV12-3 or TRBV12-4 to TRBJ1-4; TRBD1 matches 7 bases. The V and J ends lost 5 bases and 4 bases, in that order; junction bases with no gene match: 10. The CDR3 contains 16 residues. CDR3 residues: CASSPGTAQRNEKLFF. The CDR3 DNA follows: TGTGCCAGCAGTCCCGGGACAGCCCAACGTAATGAAAAACTGTTTTTT.

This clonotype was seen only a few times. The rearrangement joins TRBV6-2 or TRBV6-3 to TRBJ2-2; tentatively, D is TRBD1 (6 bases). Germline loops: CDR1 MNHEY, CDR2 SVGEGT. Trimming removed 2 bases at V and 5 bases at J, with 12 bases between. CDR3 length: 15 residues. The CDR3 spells CASSYTGLGTGELFF. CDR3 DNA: TGTGCCAGCAGTTACACAGGGCTGGGGACCGGGGAGCTGTTTTTT.